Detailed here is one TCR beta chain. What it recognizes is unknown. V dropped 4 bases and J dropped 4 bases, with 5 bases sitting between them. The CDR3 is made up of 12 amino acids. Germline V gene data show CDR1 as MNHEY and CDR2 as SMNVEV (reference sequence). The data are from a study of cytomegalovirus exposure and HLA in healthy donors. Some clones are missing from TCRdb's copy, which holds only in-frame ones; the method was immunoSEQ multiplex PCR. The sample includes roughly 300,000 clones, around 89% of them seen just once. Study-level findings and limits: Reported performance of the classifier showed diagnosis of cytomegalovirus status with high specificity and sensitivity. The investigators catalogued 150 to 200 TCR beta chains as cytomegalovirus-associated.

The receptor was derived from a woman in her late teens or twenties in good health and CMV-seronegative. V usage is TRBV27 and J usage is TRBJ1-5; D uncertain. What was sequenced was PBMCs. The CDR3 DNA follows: TGTGCCAGCAGTTCGGTAAATCAGCCCCAGCATTTT. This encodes CASSSVNQPQHF.